This is a list of T cell receptor beta chains from one sample in a study of siplizumab effects on memory and regulatory T cells. TCRdb's table, derived via immunoSEQ multiplex PCR, lists solely in-frame clones and lacks some. The table has roughly 69,000 clones, over 80% seen once; the top ten hold approximately 3.8%. Sequenced: memory CD4+ T cells sorted from blood. The receptor source for this set is a human donor in good health. Each CDR3 is given with its conserved first and last residue. The order of the fields is D gene, J gene, CDR3 length, clone size, V gene, CDR3 protein, CDR3 DNA. A D gene is named only where the DNA matches it firmly. Clone size is stated in some rows and not others, as once, few, many or a class when expanded.

>NA|TRBJ2-1|12|NA|TRBV7-6
CASSTPYGEQFF
TGTGCCAGCAGCACACCCTACGGTGAGCAGTTCTTC
>NA|TRBJ2-7|13|NA|TRBV5-1
CASSLRDPYEQYF
TGCGCCAGCAGCTTAAGGGATCCCTACGAGCAGTACTTC
>NA|TRBJ1-5|13|NA|TRBV2
CASVWGSNQPQHF
TGTGCCAGCGTTTGGGGGAGCAATCAGCCCCAGCATTTT
>NA|TRBJ2-1|15|NA|TRBV5-4
CASSYQGLGGNEQFF
TGTGCCAGCAGTTACCAGGGTTTGGGAGGCAATGAGCAGTTCTTC
>NA|TRBJ1-5|15|once|TRBV5-4
CASSLSWHGNQPQHF
TGTGCCAGCAGCTTGAGTTGGCATGGCAATCAGCCCCAGCATTTT
>NA|TRBJ2-2|12|few|TRBV7-2
CASSRSTGELFF
TGTGCCAGCAGCCGAAGCACCGGGGAGCTGTTTTTT
>NA|TRBJ1-5|15|NA|TRBV7-8
CASSLSQNSNQPQHF
TGTGCCAGCAGCTTGTCACAAAATAGCAATCAGCCCCAGCATTTT
>NA|TRBJ2-3|15|once|TRBV18
CASSPAGSGTDTQYF
TGTGCCAGCTCACCAGCAGGGTCGGGCACAGATACGCAGTATTTT
>NA|TRBJ2-7|15|NA|TRBV25-1
CASSESGQGRYEQYF
TGTGCCAGCAGTGAATCAGGGCAGGGTAGGTACGAGCAGTACTTC
>NA|TRBJ2-5|15|NA|TRBV5-4
CASSPLGGPQETQYF
TGTGCCAGCAGCCCCCTGGGGGGGCCTCAAGAGACCCAGTACTTC
>TRBD1|TRBJ2-7|18|NA|TRBV6-1
CASSAKKTGGQGFHEQYF
TGTGCCAGCAGTGCAAAGAAAACCGGGGGACAGGGTTTCCACGAGCAGTACTTC
>TRBD1|TRBJ1-5|14|NA|TRBV9
CASSATGGDQPQHF
TGTGCCAGCAGCGCGACAGGGGGGGATCAGCCCCAGCATTTT
>NA|TRBJ2-5|10|NA|TRBV2
CASSRETQYF
TGTGCCAGCTCTCGTGAGACCCAGTACTTC
>TRBD2|TRBJ2-1|14|NA|TRBV7-9
CASSSGLAVNEQFF
TGTGCCAGCAGTTCCGGACTAGCGGTCAATGAGCAGTTCTTC
>NA|TRBJ1-2|17|NA|TRBV4-2
CASSQALGGIVNYGYTF
TGTGCCAGCAGCCAAGCCCTAGGAGGGATCGTTAACTATGGCTACACCTTC
>TRBD2|TRBJ2-1|15|few|TRBV6-1
CASSEAGRGVNEQFF
TGTGCCAGCAGTGAAGCGGGGCGGGGGGTCAATGAGCAGTTCTTC
>NA|TRBJ2-5|15|once|TRBV11-2
CASSLDGNPQETQYF
TGTGCCAGCAGCTTAGACGGTAATCCCCAAGAGACCCAGTACTTC
>TRBD2|TRBJ2-3|13|NA|TRBV10-3
CAMTSGESDTQYF
TGTGCCATGACTAGCGGGGAATCAGATACGCAGTATTTT
>TRBD2|TRBJ2-2|15|NA|TRBV29-1
CSVEGLAGGTGELFF
TGCAGCGTTGAGGGACTAGCGGGAGGTACCGGGGAGCTGTTTTTT
>NA|TRBJ2-1|15|once|TRBV7-2
CASRHDVAGYNEQFF
TGTGCCAGCAGACATGACGTAGCCGGGTACAATGAGCAGTTCTTC
>NA|TRBJ2-1|14|NA|TRBV6-1
CASSDNGIRYEQFF
TGTGCCAGCAGTGATAACGGGATTAGGTATGAGCAGTTCTTC
>NA|TRBJ2-7|13|NA|TRBV30
CAWTASGGAEQYF
TGTGCCTGGACGGCTAGTGGGGGGGCCGAGCAGTACTTC
>NA|TRBJ2-3|15|NA|TRBV15
CATRRGGEGTDTQYF
TGTGCCACCCGCAGGGGAGGGGAGGGGACAGATACGCAGTATTTT
>NA|TRBJ2-7|13|NA|TRBV27
CASSFLGADEQYF
TGTGCCAGCAGTTTCCTAGGGGCGGACGAGCAGTACTTC